This TCR beta chain was identified in a study of PD-1 blockade in classical Hodgkin lymphoma (dated by TCRdb to 2018 to 2021). About the investigation overall: Nivolumab dosing was 3 mg/kg intravenously every 2 weeks, continuing until either disease progression or unacceptable toxicity. A peripheral blood immune signature of response to PD-1 blockade in classical Hodgkin lymphoma was defined using TCR beta sequencing and CyTOF. General conclusions and limits of the study: A significant rise by C4D1 was seen in CD4+ but not CD8+ TCR diversity (p=0.0027 vs p=0.16), with the rise being most apparent in complete responders (p=0.02). Patients starting nivolumab less than 1 year after ASCT had lower diversity and were excluded from later analyses to avoid confounding by immune reconstitution. Newly diagnosed patients were reported to have lower baseline TCR diversity than healthy donors, and relapsed/refractory patients were reported to have lower baseline TCR diversity still. Trial patients with a complete response had baseline diversity similar to that of newly diagnosed patients, while partial responders and progressors had significantly lower diversity. Only a single clinical trial cohort was studied, and what caused the repertoire differences, possibly disease activity or prior therapy, remained undefined.

The Qiagen DNeasy kit was used to extract genomic DNA from unsorted PBMCs and from the negatively selected CD4+ and CD8+ fractions. Using primers that anneal to V and J segments, immunoSEQ multiplex PCR amplified the TCR beta CDR3 regions. Amplification bias was minimized using a synthetic immune receptor repertoire, and residual bias was removed computationally after sequencing. In the original analysis: Repertoire diversity was quantified as the Shannon entropy index using custom Python scripts. The unsorted, CD4+ and CD8+ repertoires were each analyzed separately, with the exception of combined analyses, where CD4+ and CD8+ sequences were merged in silico. A clone was considered expanded if an increase in frequency of at least 2-fold after treatment relative to C1D1 was found, and a pseudocount of 0.5 was applied to clones undetected at baseline. Clones with 0 or 1 copy at C1D1 were classified as singleton clones, and clones with 2 or more copies were classified as non-singleton clones. Clones expanded in unsorted samples were assigned a CD4+, CD8+ or unknown annotation through matching of protein sequences in sorted samples from the same patient. Wilcoxon tests on paired samples were used to test changes in diversity from C1D1 to C4D1. The immuneACCESS repertoire file appears here via TCRdb, limited to in-frame rearrangements. These files lack a portion of the clones; in checked studies, under half of the deficit traces to unresolved V genes, and the cause of the others is not known. V, J and clone size are those of that table, while D and trimming were read from the DNA. The sample data list tens of thousands of clones, and roughly 80% of these were observed just once. The biggest ten clones account for roughly 8.3% of the sample.

The time point label here, explained by the study, means: cycle 2 day 1 (C2D1) of nivolumab. Relapse after autologous stem cell transplantation had occurred in all trial patients, and cohorts A, B and C were distinguished by prior brentuximab vedotin exposure. The trial cohort was composed of about 58 patients with relapsed/refractory classical Hodgkin lymphoma, for whom complete response, partial response or progressive disease was recorded as best overall response. In the multi-cohort phase II CheckMate 205 trial, trial patients received single-agent nivolumab. An independent review committee assessed best overall response by applying the 2007 International Working Group response criteria. Trial PBMCs were collected immediately before nivolumab initiation (C1D1) and during therapy at cycle 2 day 1 and cycle 4 day 1. After peripheral blood was drawn into 8 mL Vacutainer Cell Preparation Tubes, PBMCs were isolated by centrifugation and then cryopreserved.

This clone was counted once. The antigen it recognizes is unknown. Per-nucleotide qualities are absent, and no much larger clonotype sits a single base away. Taken from the germline V gene, the CDR1 and CDR2 loops are MDHEN and SYDVKM. The CDR3 holds 14 amino acids from the cysteine to the phenylalanine. Only the CDR3 DNA stays, 42 bases, in frame from base 1. The germline ends are 16 bases apart after V is trimmed by 6 bases and J by 7 bases. The sequence was collected from a human donor with classical Hodgkin lymphoma. This specimen consisted of peripheral blood mononuclear cells (PBMCs), obtained before the second cycle of nivolumab. Recombination joined TRBV28 with TRBJ1-3, with TRBD1 tentatively as D gene (5 bases match). The DNA is as follows: TGTGCCAGCAGCTTGAGGGGAGGGCGGAACACCATATATTTT. This translates into CASSLRGGRNTIYF. The CDR3, completed at both ends by the reference TRBV28 and TRBJ1-3 genes, gives the full variable domain DVKVTQSSRYLVKRTGEKVFLECVQDMDHENMFWYRQDPGLGLRLIYFSYDVKMKEKGDIPEGYSVSREKKERFSLILESASTNQTSMYLCASSLRGGRNTIYFGEGSWLTVV.